The entry that follows covers one TCR beta chain sequence. The antigen is not known. ViraFEST used viral peptide pools to expand antigen-specific CD4+ T cells before sequencing. Having been cultured for around ten days, the cells underwent CD4+ T cell isolation. Absence of prior SARS-CoV-2 infection characterized the vaccine recipients, who showed negative nucleocapsid antibodies. In culture with 10 IU/ml IL-2 and around 10 ug/ml peptides, PBMC were grown at two million per well. Replacing half the medium with IL-2 medium was done on days 3 and 7. Sequenced by immunoSEQ multiplex PCR; TCRdb stores in-frame clones only, minus some. The sample has tens of thousands of clones, about four fifths seen once. V was clipped by 4 bases and J by 0 bases, with 11 bases between them. This CDR3 contains 15 residues. Germline V gene data show CDR1 as SGHKS and CDR2 as YYEKEE (reference sequence). The data originate from a study of vaccination effects on CD4 cells after COVID-19.

General study results and limits: From healthy vaccinees, only 1 of 255 vaccine-induced clones also reacted to common cold coronaviruses. Long after vaccination, the clones induced by infection and by vaccine shrank markedly in size.

V usage is TRBV5-5 and J usage is TRBJ1-5; D is unresolved. The clonotype was recovered from a human donor who received a COVID-19 vaccine. Sequencing used CD4+ T cells from PBMCs cultured with HCoV-NL63 spike peptides, obtained before COVID-19 vaccination. Here the CDR3 DNA reads TGTGCCAGCAGCCCCGAAGGGAATAGCAATCAGCCCCAGCATTTT. This sequence encodes CASSPEGNSNQPQHF.